The next 14 T cell receptor beta chains were all read from a single sample in a study of cytomegalovirus exposure and HLA in healthy donors. Both 60 Vbeta primers and 13 Jbeta primers went into the PCR. Repertoires were generated with immunoSEQ multiplex PCR, while TCRdb's copy carries only in-frame clones and drops some. Of more than 100,000 clones in the sample, about 86% are singletons; the top ten hold around 5.5%. The source material was PBMCs. The receptors here all came from a woman in her 30s in good health and CMV-seronegative.

In its sample, this clone was seen once. The chain carries TRBV29-1 and TRBJ1-2; possibly TRBD1 for D (5 bases). The CDR3 runs 12 residues. Trimming took 7 bases from V and 4 from J, leaving 13 bases between them. The germline V gene has CDR1 SQVTM and CDR2 ANQGSEA. Here the CDR3 reads CSAQGSGYGYTF. CDR3 nucleotide sequence: TGCAGCGCCCAGGGCTCGGGCTATGGCTACACCTTC.

J is TRBJ2-5 and V is TRBV15; D gene unclear. The V and J ends lost 0 bases and 4 bases respectively, with 6 bases between them. The CDR3 totals 13 residues. Per the germline V gene, CDR1 is LNHNV and CDR2 is YYDKDF (reference sequence). DNA of the CDR3: TGTGCCACCAGCAGAGAGGTCGGAGAGACCCAGTACTTC. This gives the protein CATSREVGETQYF.

CDR3 amino acids: CSVEFPSSTEAFF. The DNA of the CDR3 is TGCAGCGTTGAATTCCCCAGTTCAACAGAAGCTTTCTTT. This chain links TRBV29-1 with TRBJ1-1; no reliable D call. Deletions cut 2 bases from V and 8 bases from J, with 15 bases between. The CDR3 extends over 13 amino acids. The germline V gene encodes CDR1 SQVTM and CDR2 ANQGSEA.

V and J are TRBV5-4 and TRBJ2-1, with D possibly being TRBD2 (5 bases). Germline lookup yields CDR1 SGHNT and CDR2 YYREEE (reference sequence). The CDR3 length is 12 residues. V was shortened by 4 bases and J by 6 bases, with 8 bases between the two germline ends. The CDR3 sequence is CASSAGVNEQFF. The CDR3 coding sequence is TGTGCCAGCAGCGCGGGTGTCAATGAGCAGTTCTTC.

This chain connects TRBV2 to TRBJ2-2, with D unresolved. This CDR3 has 16 amino acids. Trimming took off 1 base at V and 0 bases at J, with 9 bases between the two ends. In germline, CDR1 is SNHLY, CDR2 FYNNEI. The CDR3 DNA sequence: TGTGCCAGCAGTGAAGACTTACAGTCGAACACCGGGGAGCTGTTTTTT. This encodes CASSEDLQSNTGELFF.

The CDR3, as DNA: TGTGCCAGCAGCGCGACAGGGGCCAATCAGCCCCAGCATTTT. Its protein is CASSATGANQPQHF. This sequence joins TRBV7-2 and TRBJ1-5; the match to TRBD1 covers 8 bases. V shed 5 bases, J shed 3 bases, and the junction held 3 bases outside the gene matches. Germline assignment: CDR1 SGHTA and CDR2 FQGNSA. CDR3 length: 14 amino acids.

The V gene is TRBV5-4, the J gene TRBJ2-7; 10 bases fit TRBD2. This CDR3 spans 15 amino acids. The V and J ends lost 4 bases and 5 bases, in that order; junction bases with no gene match: 9. Germline V gene lookup returns CDR1 SGHNT and CDR2 YYREEE (reference sequence). This CDR3 reads CASSHSGRALHEQYF. CDR3 bases: TGTGCCAGCAGCCACAGCGGGAGGGCCCTCCACGAGCAGTACTTC.

The rearrangement links TRBV30 to TRBJ2-7; possible D gene TRBD2, 6 bases. The CDR3 has 14 amino acids. V lost 1 base, J lost 5 bases, and 15 bases lay in between. The germline V gene encodes CDR1 GTSNPN and CDR2 SVGIG (reference sequence). CDR3 in amino acids: CAWSDERERNEQYF. In DNA, the CDR3 is TGTGCCTGGAGTGATGAACGGGAGCGGAACGAGCAGTACTTC.

The chain uses TRBV27 and TRBJ2-5; TRBD1 matches 8 bases. The germline V gene encodes CDR1 MNHEY and CDR2 SMNVEV (reference sequence). Trimming removed 2 bases from V and 1 base from J; junction bases left unmatched: 15. This CDR3 contains 19 residues. The CDR3 DNA reads as TGTGCCAGCAGTTTACTCCAGGGGGCGGACGACCCGTCCCAAGAGACCCAGTACTTC. It encodes CASSLLQGADDPSQETQYF.

CDR3 sequence: CASSPPYREGGYTF. Here the CDR3 DNA reads TGTGCCAGCTCACCACCATACAGGGAAGGAGGCTACACCTTC. This rearrangement joins TRBV18 to TRBJ1-2; weak D call: TRBD1 (6 bases). Germline assignment: CDR1 KGHSH and CDR2 LQKENI. CDR3 length: 14 amino acids. V lost 0 bases and J lost 8, with 13 bases in between. The variable domain in full, completed from reference TRBV18 and TRBJ1-2, reads NAGVMQNPRHLVRRRGQEARLRCSPMKGHSHVYWYRQLPEEGLKFMVYLQKENIIDESGMPKERFSAEFPKEGPSILRIQQVVRGDSAAYFCASSPPYREGGYTFGSGTRLTVV.

The CDR3: CASSLSRLRDTEAFF. DNA for the CDR3: TGTGCCAGCAGTTTATCTAGGTTGAGGGACACTGAAGCTTTCTTT. The V and J genes are TRBV27 and TRBJ1-1; D not resolved. Per the germline V gene, CDR1 is MNHEY and CDR2 is SMNVEV (reference sequence). The ends were cut back, 0 bases at V and 3 bases at J, with 11 bases in the middle. CDR3 length: 15 residues.

The chain couples TRBV29-1 to TRBJ2-3; 7 bases fit TRBD2. Germline CDR1 and CDR2: SQVTM and ANQGSEA. V was clipped by 6 bases and J by 3 bases; unmatched bases: 15. There are 16 residues in the CDR3. The CDR3 reads CSVPLGRGMWTDTQYF. The CDR3 DNA follows: TGCAGCGTCCCTCTGGGGCGGGGGATGTGGACAGATACGCAGTATTTT.

The chain recombines TRBV2 with TRBJ2-7; D gene ambiguous. Trimming stripped 8 bases from V and 0 bases from J, with 5 bases between. Per the germline V gene, CDR1 is SNHLY and CDR2 is FYNNEI. This CDR3 has 11 amino acids. The CDR3 DNA reads as TGTGCCAGCTTGAGCTCCTACGAGCAGTACTTC. Translating it yields CASLSSYEQYF.

This clone was counted a single time. This chain joins TRBV6-6 and TRBJ2-7; D is possibly TRBD1 (5 bases). V lost 11 bases to trimming and J lost 2 bases, with 16 bases between them. Germline V gene lookup returns CDR1 MNHNY and CDR2 SVGAGI (reference sequence). This CDR3 is built from 13 residues. The CDR3 bases are TGTGCCTGCCGTAGGGGCACAGCCTACGAGCAGTACTTC. Protein product: CACRRGTAYEQYF.